This T cell receptor (beta chain) was sequenced in a study of T cell responses to AZD1222 COVID-19 vaccine. The CDR3 runs 15 residues. V was trimmed by 4 bases and J by 3 bases, leaving 14 bases between them. Germline values: CDR1 SGHRS, CDR2 YFSETQ. Profiling relied on immunoSEQ multiplex PCR, and the TCRdb table lists in-frame clones only, not all of them. This table has 84,000 or so clones, 80% to 90% appearing once. Points from the study as a whole: At baseline, just five or six AZD1222 recipients tested seropositive. It should be noted that donors were predominantly white British and more often female, and clonal diversity was possibly underestimated. Spike regions recognized by vaccine-associated CD4 TCRs spanned the protein, led by 160-218 and 743-854. Regions left unmutated in variants are reportedly the target of nearly half of spike-specific TCRs.

Many counts were recorded for this clone. Its antigen remains unidentified. The V call is TRBV5-1, the J call TRBJ2-1, with D possibly being TRBD2 (6 bases). The sample in question was peripheral blood, obtained on day 0 of AZD1222 vaccination. This receptor was identified in an adult in good health. CDR3 loop: CASSRQRADYNEQFF. The CDR3 DNA follows: TGCGCCAGCAGCCGACAGCGGGCAGACTACAATGAGCAGTTCTTC.